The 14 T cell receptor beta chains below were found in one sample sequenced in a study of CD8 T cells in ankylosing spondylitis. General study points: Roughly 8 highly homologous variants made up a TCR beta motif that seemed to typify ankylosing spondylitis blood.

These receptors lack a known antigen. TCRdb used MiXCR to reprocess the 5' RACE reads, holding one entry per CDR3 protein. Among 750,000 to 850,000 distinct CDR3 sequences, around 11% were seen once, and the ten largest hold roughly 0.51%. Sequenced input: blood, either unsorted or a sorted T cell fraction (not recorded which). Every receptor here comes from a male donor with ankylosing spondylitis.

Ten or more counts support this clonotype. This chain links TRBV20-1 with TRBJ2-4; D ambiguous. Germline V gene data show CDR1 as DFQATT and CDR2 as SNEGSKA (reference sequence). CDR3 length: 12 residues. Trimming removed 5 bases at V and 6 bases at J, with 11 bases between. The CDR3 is CSAFPGGNIQYF. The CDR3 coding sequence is TGCAGTGCTTTTCCTGGCGGAAACATTCAGTACTTC.

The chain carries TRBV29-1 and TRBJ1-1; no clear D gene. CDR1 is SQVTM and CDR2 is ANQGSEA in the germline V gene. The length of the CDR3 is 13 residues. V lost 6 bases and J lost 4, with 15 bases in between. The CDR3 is CSVPGRGGTEAFF. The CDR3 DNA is TGCAGCGTCCCCGGACGGGGTGGCACTGAAGCTTTCTTT.

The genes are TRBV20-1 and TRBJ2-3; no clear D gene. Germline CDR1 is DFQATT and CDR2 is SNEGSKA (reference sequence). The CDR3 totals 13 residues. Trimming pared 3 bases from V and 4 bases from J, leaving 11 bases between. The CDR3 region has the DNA TGCAGTGCTAGGCTCCCTGCCGCAGATACGCAGTATTTT. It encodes CSARLPAADTQYF.

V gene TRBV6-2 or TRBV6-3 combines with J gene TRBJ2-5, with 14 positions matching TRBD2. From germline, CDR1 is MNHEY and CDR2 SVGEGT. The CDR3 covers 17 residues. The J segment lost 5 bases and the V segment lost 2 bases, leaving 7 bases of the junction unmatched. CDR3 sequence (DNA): TGTGCCAGCAGTTACCCGGGACTAGCGGGGGTCAGGGAGACCCAGTACTTC. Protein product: CASSYPGLAGVRETQYF.

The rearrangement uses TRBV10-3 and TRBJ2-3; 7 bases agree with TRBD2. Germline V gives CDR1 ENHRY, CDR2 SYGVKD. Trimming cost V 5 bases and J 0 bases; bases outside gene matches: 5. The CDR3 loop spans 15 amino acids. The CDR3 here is CAISWASGSTDTQYF. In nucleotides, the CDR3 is TGTGCCATCAGTTGGGCTAGCGGTAGCACAGATACGCAGTATTTT.

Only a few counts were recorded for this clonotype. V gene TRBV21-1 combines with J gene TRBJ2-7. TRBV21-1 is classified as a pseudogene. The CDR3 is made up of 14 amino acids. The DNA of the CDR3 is TGTGCCAGCAGCAAAGGAACGCTCTGTTACGAGCAGTACTTC. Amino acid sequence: CASSKGTLCYEQYF.

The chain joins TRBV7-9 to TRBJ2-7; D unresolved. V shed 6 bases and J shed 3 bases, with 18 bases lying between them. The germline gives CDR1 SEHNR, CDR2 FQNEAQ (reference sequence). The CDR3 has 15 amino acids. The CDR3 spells CASSPLWEASYEQYF. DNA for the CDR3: TGTGCCAGCAGTCCCCTGTGGGAAGCAAGCTACGAGCAGTACTTC.

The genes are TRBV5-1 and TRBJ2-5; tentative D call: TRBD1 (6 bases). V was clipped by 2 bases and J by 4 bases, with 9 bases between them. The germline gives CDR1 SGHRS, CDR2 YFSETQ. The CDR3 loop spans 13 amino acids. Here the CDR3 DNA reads TGCGCCAGCAGCTTCGAAGGGGGAGAGACCCAGTACTTC. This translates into CASSFEGGETQYF.

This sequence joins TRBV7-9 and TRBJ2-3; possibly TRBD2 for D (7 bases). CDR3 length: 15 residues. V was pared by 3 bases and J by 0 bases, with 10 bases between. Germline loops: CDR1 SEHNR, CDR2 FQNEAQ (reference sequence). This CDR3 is CASSFAGASTDTQYF. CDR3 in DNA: TGTGCCAGCAGCTTCGCGGGGGCGAGCACAGATACGCAGTATTTT.

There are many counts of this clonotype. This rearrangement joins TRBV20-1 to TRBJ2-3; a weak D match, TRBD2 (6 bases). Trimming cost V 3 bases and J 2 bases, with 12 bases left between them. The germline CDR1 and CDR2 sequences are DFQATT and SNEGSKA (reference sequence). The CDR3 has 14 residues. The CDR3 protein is CSASFRGNTDTQYF. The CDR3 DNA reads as TGCAGTGCTAGTTTCCGGGGGAACACAGATACGCAGTATTTT.

DNA of the CDR3: TGCAGCGTTGTGGGGGTCAGTAATGAAAAACTGTTTTTT. Protein product: CSVVGVSNEKLFF. J is TRBJ1-4 and V is TRBV29-1, with D possibly matching TRBD1 (5 bases). Germline CDR1 reads SQVTM; CDR2 reads ANQGSEA. The germline V and J ends were trimmed by 4 bases and 4 bases, with 10 bases remaining between them. CDR3 length equals 13 residues.

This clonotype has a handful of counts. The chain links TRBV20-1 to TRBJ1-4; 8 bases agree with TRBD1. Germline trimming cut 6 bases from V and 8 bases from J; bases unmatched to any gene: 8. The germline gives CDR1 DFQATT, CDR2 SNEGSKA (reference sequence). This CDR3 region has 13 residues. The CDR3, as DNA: TGCAGTGCCCCGGACAGGGAGTCCGAAAAACTGTTTTTT. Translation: CSAPDRESEKLFF.

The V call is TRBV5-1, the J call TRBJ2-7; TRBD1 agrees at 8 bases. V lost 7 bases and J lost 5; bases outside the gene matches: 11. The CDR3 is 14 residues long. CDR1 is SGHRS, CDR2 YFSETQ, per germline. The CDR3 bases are TGCGCCAGCCGACTTAGATCGACAGGGGACGAGCAGTACTTC. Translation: CASRLRSTGDEQYF.

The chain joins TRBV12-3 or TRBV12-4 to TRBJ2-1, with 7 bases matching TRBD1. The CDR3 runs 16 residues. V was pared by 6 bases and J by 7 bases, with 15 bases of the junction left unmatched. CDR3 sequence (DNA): TGTGCCAGCAGCCCAATCACAGGGGCGGGTGGGAATGAGCAGTTCTTC. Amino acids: CASSPITGAGGNEQFF.